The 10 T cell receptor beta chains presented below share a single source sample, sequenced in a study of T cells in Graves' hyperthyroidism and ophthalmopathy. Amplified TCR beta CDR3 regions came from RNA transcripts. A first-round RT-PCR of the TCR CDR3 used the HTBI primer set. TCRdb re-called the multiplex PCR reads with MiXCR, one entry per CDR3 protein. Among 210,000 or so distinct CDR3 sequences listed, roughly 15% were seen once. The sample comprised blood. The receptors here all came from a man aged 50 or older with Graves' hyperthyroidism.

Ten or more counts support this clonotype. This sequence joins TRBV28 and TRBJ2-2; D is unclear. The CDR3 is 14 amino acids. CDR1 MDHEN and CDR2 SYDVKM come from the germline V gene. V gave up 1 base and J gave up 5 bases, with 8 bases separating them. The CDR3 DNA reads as TGTGCCAGCAGTTTATTTCCCGGGACCGGGGAGCTGTTTTTT. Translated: CASSLFPGTGELFF.

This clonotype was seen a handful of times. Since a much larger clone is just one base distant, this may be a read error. The CDR3, as DNA: TGTGCCAGCAGGGGACAGGAGTATGGCTACACCTTC. It specifies CASRGQEYGYTF. The genes are TRBV28 and TRBJ1-2; TRBD1 agrees at 8 bases. V was pared by 6 bases and J by 5 bases, with 2 bases of the junction left unmatched. The CDR3 length is 12 residues. From germline, CDR1 is MDHEN and CDR2 SYDVKM.

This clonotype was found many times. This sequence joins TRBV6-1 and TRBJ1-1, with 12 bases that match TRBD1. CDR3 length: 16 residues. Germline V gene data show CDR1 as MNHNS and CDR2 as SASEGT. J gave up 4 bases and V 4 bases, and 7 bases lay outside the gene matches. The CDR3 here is CASSAEGTGGVTEAFF. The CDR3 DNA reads TGTGCCAGCAGTGCGGAGGGGACAGGGGGCGTCACTGAAGCTTTCTTT.

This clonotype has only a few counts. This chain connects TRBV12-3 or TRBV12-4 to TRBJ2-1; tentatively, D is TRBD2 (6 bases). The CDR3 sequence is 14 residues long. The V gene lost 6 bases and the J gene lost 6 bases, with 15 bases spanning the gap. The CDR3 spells CASSLGWGGNEQFF. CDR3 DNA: TGTGCCAGCAGCCTTGGGTGGGGAGGCAATGAGCAGTTCTTC.

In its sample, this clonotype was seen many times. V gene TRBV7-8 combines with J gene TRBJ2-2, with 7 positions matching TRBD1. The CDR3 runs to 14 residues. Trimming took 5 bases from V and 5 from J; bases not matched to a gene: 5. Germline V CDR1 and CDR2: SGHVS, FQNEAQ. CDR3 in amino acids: CASSRQGWTGELFF. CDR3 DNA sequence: TGTGCCAGCAGCCGACAGGGATGGACCGGGGAGCTGTTTTTT.

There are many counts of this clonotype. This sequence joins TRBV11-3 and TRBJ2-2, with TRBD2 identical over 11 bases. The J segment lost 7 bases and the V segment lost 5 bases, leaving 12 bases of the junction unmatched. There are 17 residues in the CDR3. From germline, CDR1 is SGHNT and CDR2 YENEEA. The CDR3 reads CASSPGLAEARRGELFF. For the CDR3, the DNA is TGTGCCAGCAGCCCGGGACTAGCGGAGGCTAGACGCGGGGAGCTGTTTTTT.

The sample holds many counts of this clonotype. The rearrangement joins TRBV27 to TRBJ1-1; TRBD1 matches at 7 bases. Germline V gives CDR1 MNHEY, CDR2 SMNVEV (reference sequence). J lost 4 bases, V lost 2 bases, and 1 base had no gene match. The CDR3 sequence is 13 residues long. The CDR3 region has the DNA TGTGCCAGCAGTTTACCAGGGGGCACTGAAGCTTTCTTT. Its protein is CASSLPGGTEAFF.

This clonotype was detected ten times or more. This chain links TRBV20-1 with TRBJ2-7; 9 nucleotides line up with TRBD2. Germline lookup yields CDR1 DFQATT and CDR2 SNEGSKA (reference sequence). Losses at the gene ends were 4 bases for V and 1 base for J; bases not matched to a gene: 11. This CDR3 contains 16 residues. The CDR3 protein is CSATRGLAGISYEQYF. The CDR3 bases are TGCAGTGCTACAAGGGGTCTAGCGGGGATATCCTACGAGCAGTACTTC.

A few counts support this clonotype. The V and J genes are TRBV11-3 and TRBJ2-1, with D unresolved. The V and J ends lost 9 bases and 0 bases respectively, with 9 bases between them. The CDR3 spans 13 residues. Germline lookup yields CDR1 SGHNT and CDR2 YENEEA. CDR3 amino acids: CASLKSSYNEQFF. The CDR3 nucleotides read TGTGCCAGTTTAAAGAGCTCCTACAATGAGCAGTTCTTC.

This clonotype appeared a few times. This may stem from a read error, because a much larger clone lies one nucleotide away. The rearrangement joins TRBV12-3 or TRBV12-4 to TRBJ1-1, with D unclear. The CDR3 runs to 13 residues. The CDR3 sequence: CASSFQMNTGAFF. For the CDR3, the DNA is TGTGCCAGCAGTTTTCAGATGAACACTGGAGCTTTCTTT.